Below, one T cell receptor (beta chain) is given with its context. Antigen specificity is unknown. Researchers ran the PCR with 60 Vbeta and 13 Jbeta primers. The assay was immunoSEQ multiplex PCR, and TCRdb's table has in-frame clones only and misses some. The sample has roughly 100,000 clones, approximately 77% seen once. These data belong to a study of cytomegalovirus exposure and HLA in healthy donors. At the level of the study: Sequencing of 150 million to 200 million T cells in an earlier analysis found 100 million to 140 million unique TCR beta sequences.

The study, taken as a whole, reports: In an earlier analysis, about 87% or about 30%: the productive usage of most TCR beta V segments.

The origin of this receptor is a male donor in good health and CMV-seropositive. What was sequenced was PBMCs.

The CDR3 DNA sequence: TGTGCCAGCAGCCAAGATCGGAGACAGGGGGCGAGGGAAGCTTTCTTT. Translated, it gives CASSQDRRQGAREAFF. V is TRBV4-2 and J is TRBJ1-1, with 10 bases fitting TRBD1. V was pared by 0 bases and J by 8 bases, with 9 bases of the junction left unmatched. The CDR3 runs to 16 residues. From germline, CDR1 is LGHNA and CDR2 YNFKEQ.